This record concerns one T cell receptor (beta chain) sequence. The target antigen is unknown. There are 13 residues in the CDR3. The V gene lost 0 bases and the J gene lost 4 bases, with 7 bases spanning the gap. Looked up from germline, CDR1 is SGDLS and CDR2 is YYNGEE. This entry is derived from a study of Ad26.COV2.S vaccination and SARS-CoV-2 variants. Broader study findings: TCR breadth and depth analyses may have underestimated total T cell responses. The authors reported substantial breadth in spike-specific CD8+ and CD4+ T cell responses after vaccination.

Sequencing used immunoSEQ multiplex PCR; TCRdb keeps in-frame clones, though not all of them. The sample has 410,000 or so clones, around 93% seen once. Noted treatment: around 19 received Ad26.COV2.S at low or high dose, single or two shots; 5 received placebo; per-sample allocation not given. Sampling was done on day 63 after the first vaccine or placebo injection. The specimen was peripheral blood, collected in a trial of Ad26.COV2.S vaccine versus placebo. The clonotype comes from a person between 18 and 65 years old who received the Ad26.COV2.S COVID-19 vaccine or a placebo. This chain uses TRBV9 with TRBJ2-5; D unclear. The CDR3 DNA is TGTGCCAGCAGCGTAGATCCGGGAGAGACCCAGTACTTC. Translating gives CASSVDPGETQYF.